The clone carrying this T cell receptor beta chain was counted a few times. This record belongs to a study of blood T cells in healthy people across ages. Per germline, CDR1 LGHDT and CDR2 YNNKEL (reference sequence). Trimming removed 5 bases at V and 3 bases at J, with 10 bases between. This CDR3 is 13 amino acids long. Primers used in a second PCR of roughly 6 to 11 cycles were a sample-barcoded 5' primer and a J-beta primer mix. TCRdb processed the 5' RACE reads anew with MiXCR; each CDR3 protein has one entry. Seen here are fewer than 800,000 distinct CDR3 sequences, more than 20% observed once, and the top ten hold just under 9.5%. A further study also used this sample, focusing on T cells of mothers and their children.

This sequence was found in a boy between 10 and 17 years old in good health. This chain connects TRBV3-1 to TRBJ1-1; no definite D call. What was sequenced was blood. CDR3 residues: CASSWRSDTEAFF. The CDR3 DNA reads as TGTGCCAGCAGCTGGAGGTCGGACACTGAAGCTTTCTTT.